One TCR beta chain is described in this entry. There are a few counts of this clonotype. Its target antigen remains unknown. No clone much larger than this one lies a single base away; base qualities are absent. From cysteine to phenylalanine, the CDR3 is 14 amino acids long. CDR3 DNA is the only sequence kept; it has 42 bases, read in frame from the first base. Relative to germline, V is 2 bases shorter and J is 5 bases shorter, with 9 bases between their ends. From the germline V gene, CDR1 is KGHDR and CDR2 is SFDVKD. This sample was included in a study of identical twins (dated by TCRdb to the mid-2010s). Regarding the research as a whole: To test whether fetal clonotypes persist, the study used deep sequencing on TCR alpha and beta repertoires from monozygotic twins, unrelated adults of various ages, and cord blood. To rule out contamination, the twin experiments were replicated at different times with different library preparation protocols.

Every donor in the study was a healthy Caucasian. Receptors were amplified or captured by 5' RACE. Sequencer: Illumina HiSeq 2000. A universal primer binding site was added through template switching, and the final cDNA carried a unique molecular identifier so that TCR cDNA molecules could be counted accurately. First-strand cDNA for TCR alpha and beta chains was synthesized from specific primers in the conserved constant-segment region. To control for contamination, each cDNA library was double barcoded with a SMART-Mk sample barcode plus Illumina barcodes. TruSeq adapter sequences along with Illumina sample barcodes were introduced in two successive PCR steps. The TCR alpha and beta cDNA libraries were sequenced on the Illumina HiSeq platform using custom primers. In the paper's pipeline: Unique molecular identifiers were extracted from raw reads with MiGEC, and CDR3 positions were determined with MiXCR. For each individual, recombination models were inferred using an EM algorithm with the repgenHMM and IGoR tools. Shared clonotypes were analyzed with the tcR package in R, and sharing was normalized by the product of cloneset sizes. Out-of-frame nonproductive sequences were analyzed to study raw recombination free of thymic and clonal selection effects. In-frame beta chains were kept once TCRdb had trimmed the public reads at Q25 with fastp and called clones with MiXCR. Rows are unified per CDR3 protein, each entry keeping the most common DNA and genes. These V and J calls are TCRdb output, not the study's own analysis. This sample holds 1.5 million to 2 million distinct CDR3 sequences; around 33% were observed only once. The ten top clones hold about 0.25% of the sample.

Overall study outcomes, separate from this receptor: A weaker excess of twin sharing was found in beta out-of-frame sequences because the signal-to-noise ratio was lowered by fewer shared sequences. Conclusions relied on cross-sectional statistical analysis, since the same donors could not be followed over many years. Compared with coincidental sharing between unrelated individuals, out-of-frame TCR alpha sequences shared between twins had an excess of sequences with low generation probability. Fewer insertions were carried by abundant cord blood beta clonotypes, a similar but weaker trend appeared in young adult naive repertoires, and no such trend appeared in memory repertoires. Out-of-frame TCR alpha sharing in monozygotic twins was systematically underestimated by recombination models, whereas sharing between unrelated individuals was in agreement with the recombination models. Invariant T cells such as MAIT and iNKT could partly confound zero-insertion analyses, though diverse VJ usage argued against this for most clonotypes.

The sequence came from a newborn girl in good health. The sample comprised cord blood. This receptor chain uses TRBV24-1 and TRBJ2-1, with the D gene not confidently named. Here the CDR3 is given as CATSDYGLNNEQFF. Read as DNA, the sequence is TGTGCCACCAGTGATTACGGGCTAAACAATGAGCAGTTCTTC.